There are a few counts of the clone carrying this TCR beta chain. A second PCR of 7 to 11 cycles used a sample-barcoded 5' primer and a J-beta primer mix. MiXCR was run by TCRdb on the 5' RACE reads, yielding one entry per CDR3 protein. The table includes 730,000 or so distinct CDR3 sequences, 35% to 45% detected once. The data were obtained in a study of blood T cells in healthy people across ages. This CDR3 comprises 15 residues. Germline CDR1 SGHAT, CDR2 FQNNGV. Trimming cost V 5 bases and J 0 bases, with 13 bases left between them. The source of this sequence is an older woman in good health. The J gene is TRBJ2-5, the V gene TRBV11-2, with D perhaps matching TRBD2 (6 bases). The sample consisted of blood. The chain's CDR3 is CASSRGTKYQETQYF. The DNA for the CDR3 is TGTGCCAGCAGCCGCGGGACGAAGTACCAAGAGACCCAGTACTTC.